This T cell receptor beta chain was sequenced in a study of shared clonotypes between healthy human individuals. Turning to the study itself: The study used three CD4 naive, three CD4 memory, two CD8 naive and one CD8 memory plate per donor. Study conclusions and caveats: Naive CD4 clonotype sharing across four donors was around 5%.

A deep-level run was used for the assay. Data came from immunoSEQ multiplex PCR; TCRdb stores just in-frame clones and leaves some out. The table shows some 1,600,000 clones, with 95% to 99% occurring only once. A word on this clone: Antigen: not known.

Within Nashville, Tennessee resided all donors, each a Caucasian adult. The CDR3 consists of 16 residues. After removal of 3 bases from V and 1 base from J, the junction contained 8 bases not matched to a gene. Per the germline V gene, CDR1 is LNHDA and CDR2 is SQIVND (reference sequence). The sequence derives from a man younger than 45 in good health. The sequenced sample was naive CD4+ T cells sorted from blood. The subset denotes: CD45RA+ positively selected. The J gene is TRBJ2-7, the V gene TRBV19, with 8 bases aligning to TRBD2. The chain's CDR3 is CASSMEAGVPSYEQYF. CDR3 DNA: TGTGCCAGTAGTATGGAAGCGGGAGTCCCATCCTACGAGCAGTACTTC. Full variable domain (outside the CDR3, taken from reference TRBV19 and TRBJ2-7): DGGITQSPKYLFRKEGQNVTLSCEQNLNHDAMYWYRQDPGQGLRLIYYSQIVNDFQKGDIAEGYSVSREKKESFPLTVTSAQKNPTAFYLCASSMEAGVPSYEQYFGPGTRLTVT.